Below are 7 T cell receptor beta chains sequenced from a single sample in a study of regulatory T cells in long-lasting Graves disease (TCRdb year 2021). Libraries came from multiplex PCR. The instrument was an Illumina HiSeq 4000. TCR beta libraries were built with iRepertoire HTBI primers and Arm-PCR amplification of CDR3 regions. TCRdb reprocessed the public reads (quality trimming at Q25 with fastp, clone calling with MiXCR) and kept in-frame beta chains. Rows matching on CDR3 protein sequence are summarized as one entry with the most common DNA and genes. Across this sample there are fewer than 500,000 distinct CDR3 sequences, with about 16% seen only once. Clones ranked in the top ten supply more than 9% of the sample. In the paper's terms, the time point label means: newly diagnosed GD, antithyroid drugs for less than 3 months. For both TCR sequencing and RNA sequencing, RNA was extracted from PBMCs in TRIzol.

This same sample was also part of a study on T cells in Graves' hyperthyroidism and ophthalmopathy.

The material sequenced was peripheral blood mononuclear cells (PBMCs), taken at new diagnosis, from a patient treated with antithyroid drugs. The receptors stem from a man aged 40-49 years with Graves disease. Donor details come from another sample of the same person, matched by shared clones.

This clonotype was recorded many times. This chain joins TRBV6-1 and TRBJ2-3; D may correspond to TRBD1 or TRBD2 (5 bases each). The CDR3 spans 15 residues. V was pared by 3 bases and J by 5 bases, with 15 bases between. The germline gives CDR1 MNHNS, CDR2 SASEGT. DNA of the CDR3: TGTGCCAGCAGTGATCAACCGGGGCAACAAGATACGCAGTATTTT. This gives the protein CASSDQPGQQDTQYF.

This rearrangement joins TRBV5-1 to TRBJ2-1; 14 positions agree with TRBD2. The V gene's germline CDR1 is SGHRS and CDR2 YFSETQ. Trimming took 0 bases from V and 12 from J; bases not matched to a gene: 5. The CDR3 has 15 residues. CDR3 residues: CASSLAGTSGRGQFF. CDR3 DNA sequence: TGCGCCAGCAGCTTGGCTGGGACTAGCGGGAGAGGGCAGTTCTTC.

This clonotype was counted ten times or more. The J gene is TRBJ2-2, the V gene TRBV11-3; D is ambiguous. Trimming left V 1 base short and J 6 bases short, with 6 bases between. CDR3 size: 13 residues. Germline CDR1 SGHNT, CDR2 YENEEA. DNA for the CDR3: TGTGCCAGCAGCTTAGTTCCCGCCGGGGAGCTGTTTTTT. Residues: CASSLVPAGELFF. The variable domain in full, with the rest retrieved from reference TRBV11-3 and TRBJ2-2, is EAGVVQSPRYKIIEKKQPVAFWCNPISGHNTLYWYLQNLGQGPELLIRYENEEAVDDSQLPKDRFSAERLKGVDSTLKIQPAELGDSAVYLCASSLVPAGELFFGEGSRLTVL.

The rearrangement links TRBV6-4 to TRBJ2-1, with 9 bases lining up with TRBD1. Trimming took 3 bases from V and 6 from J; bases not matched to a gene: 6. The CDR3 spans 15 residues. The germline V gene encodes CDR1 MRHNA and CDR2 SNTAGT. CDR3 in amino acids: CASSDVMGQGNEQFF. The CDR3, as DNA: TGTGCCAGCAGTGATGTTATGGGACAGGGCAATGAGCAGTTCTTC.

This clonotype was recorded many times. V usage is TRBV28 and J usage is TRBJ2-7, with D possibly called TRBD1 or TRBD2 (5 bases each). The CDR3 runs to 14 residues. Trimming removed 3 bases from V and 0 bases from J, with 9 bases in between. Germline CDR1 MDHEN, CDR2 SYDVKM. CDR3 loop: CASSFGDASYEQYF. CDR3 bases: TGTGCCAGCAGTTTCGGGGACGCCTCCTACGAGCAGTACTTC.

Points on this clonotype: A read error likely explains this, since a far larger clone differs by one base. The chain has TRBV28 and TRBJ2-1; 11 nucleotides match TRBD2. This CDR3 region has 19 residues. CDR1 and CDR2 from the germline V gene are MDHEN and SYDVKM. J lost 10 bases, V lost 4 bases, and 21 bases had no gene match. The CDR3 DNA sequence: TGTGCCAGCAGTTCCCGGGGTAGCGGGAGGGCCGGGGGGTCCTACGAGCAGTTCTTC. This gives the protein CASSSRGSGRAGGSYEQFF.

This chain uses TRBV7-2 with TRBJ1-4, with TRBD1 as a possible D gene (6 bases). The V and J ends lost 5 bases and 9 bases respectively, with 22 bases between them. The length of the CDR3 is 16 residues. Per the germline V gene, CDR1 is SGHTA and CDR2 is FQGNSA. Written as DNA, the CDR3 is TGTGCCAGCAGCCCGCCTGAAGGGGGACCCCTGAAAAAACTGTTTTTT. Protein sequence: CASSPPEGGPLKKLFF.